This TCR beta chain was recovered during a study of OX40 agonist ivuxolimab in advanced cancers. Trimming pared 2 bases from V and 9 bases from J, leaving 17 bases between. This CDR3 contains 14 residues. The V gene's germline CDR1 is SGHTA and CDR2 FQGNSA. Sequenced by immunoSEQ multiplex PCR; TCRdb stores in-frame clones only, minus some. Of some 68,000 clones in the sample, about 88% were seen once. General study points: Among the nonresponders, some also had low normalized T-cell clonal expansion. Both CD4+ and CD8+ T cell populations in blood had undergone clonal expansion by week 6 at 0.1 to 3.0 mg/kg.

A note on this clone: What it binds is not known.

The starting material was CD4+ or CD8+ T cells sorted from blood, obtained in a trial of the OX40 agonist ivuxolimab. This TCR was sampled from an adult with an advanced solid tumor such as melanoma, head and neck, liver or kidney cancer. The chain combines TRBV7-2 with TRBJ2-7; D is unresolved. The CDR3 DNA sequence: TGTGCCAGCAGCTTAAAGTGGGCGGACCCGGGGCAGTACTTC. The encoded protein is CASSLKWADPGQYF.